What follows is one TCR beta chain and its context. The antigen it binds to is not known. The input lacks base qualities; no much larger clone sits a single base away. The cohort consisted of more than 650 healthy bone marrow donors. At the time of sampling, all cohort members were nominally healthy, though unrecorded immune exposures were likely present. The donor was CMV seronegative and was included in the group of several hundred seronegative cohort members. A peripheral blood sample was collected from each donor, and TCR beta sequencing was performed on peripheral blood mononuclear cells. The Qiagen DNeasy Blood Extraction Kit was used to extract genomic DNA from the blood cell samples. Spanning cysteine to phenylalanine, the CDR3 consists of 15 amino acids. The entry retains the CDR3 DNA only, 45 bases that are in frame from base 1. Based on the germline V gene, the CDR1 and CDR2 sequences are SNHLY and FYNNEI. The germline ends are 17 bases apart after V is trimmed by 1 base and J by 8 bases.

This sample stems from a study of cytomegalovirus exposure and HLA in healthy donors (dated 2017 in TCRdb). Background for the entire study: An earlier analysis of roughly 570 of the donors reported approximately 260 Gb of sequence data and around 120 million unique TCR beta sequences obtained from around 180 million T cells. Around 320 gigabases of sequencing data and tens of millions of unique TCR sequences were included in an early release covering about 600 HLA-typed donors. Of the roughly 420 genotyped donors, 75% to 85% were placed in the genetic ancestry cluster associated with self-reported Caucasian donors. The aim of the study was to test whether cataloging public T cell receptors could identify signatures of past pathogen exposure. The T cell repertoires of 666 subjects were profiled by immunosequencing and related to cytomegalovirus serostatus. In addition to the first cohort of 650 to 800 subjects, a separate validation cohort of approximately 120 different subjects was used. The study combined high-throughput TCR immunosequencing, statistical association of individual TCRs with disease status, and machine learning to predict cytomegalovirus infection status. To study patterns of TCR occurrence, a later analysis re-analyzed previously published TCR beta repertoires from 666 donors and added high-resolution HLA genotyping. In the later analysis, no new phenotypic data were used to find candidate immune exposures; instead, reliance was placed on TCR beta sequences and their occurrence across donors. To decide whether each TCR beta V gene segment behaved as functional or pseudogenic, an earlier analysis of some 570 of the donors relied on high-throughput TCR beta sequencing. Donor age, sex, ethnicity and CMV serostatus were compiled alongside the repertoire data. Genome-wide SNP genotypes for about 60% of the roughly 700 donors were used in a later genetic analysis, which treated that subset as a discovery cohort. Every repertoire in the discovery cohort had been generated on one and the same sequencing platform. Both class I and class II loci were covered by HLA typing, at four-digit resolution. The number of typed donors differed by locus: about 629-630 for A, B, C, DRB1 and DQB1; 522 for DQA1; about 600 for DPA1; and about 450 for DPB1. Four to six DR-DQ haplotypes were handled as single units for association and clustering, since linkage in the cohort was strong. Among a few hundred genotyped donors of the cohort, an average of 235,054 unique TCR beta nucleotide sequences were sequenced per donor, roughly 18% of them non-productive. What the research found in general, with its limitations: Most TCR sequences were observed very rarely across donors, whereas some public TCRs were present in many individuals. Immune exposure information for the cohort was limited to CMV serostatus. In a later genetic analysis, a missense DCLRE1C variant was associated with V-gene and J-gene trimming of TCR beta chains, and the association was replicated in an independent cohort. In a later analysis, HLA-associated TCR beta chains were found to be more clonally expanded and to have lower generation probabilities than equally common non-associated chains. The earlier analysis of around 600 of the donors excluded over 15 rarely observed V segments, including chromosome 9 orphons, because counts were too low. According to the authors, the approach could potentially be generalized to other disease states and immunological phenotypes. In an earlier analysis of 500 to 650 of the donors, most TCR beta V segments appeared in productive rearrangements about 87% or about 30% of the time, broadly matching IMGT annotations. A later analysis found that most CMV-associated TCR beta chains appeared HLA-restricted, with HLA associations seemingly driven largely by CMV exposure. When HLA alleles, especially DR and DQ, strongly co-occurred, attributing TCR associations to individual alleles was difficult. The classifier was reported to diagnose cytomegalovirus status with high specificity and sensitivity in both the original cohort and the validation cohort. Linkage disequilibrium might explain the correlated functional status among segregating V segments, but an unknown experimental factor could not be ruled out. In the study, 150 to 200 TCR beta chains were listed as associated with cytomegalovirus. Sequencing depth was assumed to be roughly uniform across donors in the presence/absence analyses, though that assumption may not hold. The sequencing pipeline was judged likely to have produced a cluster of highly shared sequence variants as a technical artifact. HLA typing was unavailable for some donors at each locus, so association tests used only the typed subset. A further reported finding was that TCR beta sequences accurately predicted the HLA-A and HLA-B alleles for most subjects in the first cohort. Several of the top co-occurrence clusters appeared to be linked to parvovirus B19, influenza, CMV and Epstein-Barr virus, according to a later analysis. The 87-base-pair reads could not distinguish some IMGT-functional V segments, including TRBV6-2 and TRBV6-3, so those segments were excluded. This cohort had only TCR beta chains sequenced, and the lack of alpha or paired-chain data limited which features could be detected. In a later analysis, TCR association rates were found to vary across HLA loci, with the most associated TCRs seen for DRB1 alleles and the fewest for HLA-C alleles. A later genetic analysis reported fewer N-insertions in productive TCRs among donors in an Asian-associated ancestry cluster than the approximately 700-donor mean. A few of the identified cytomegalovirus-associated TCR beta chains were confirmed in vitro to be specific for cytomegalovirus antigens. A later analysis associated 15,000 to 20,000 TCR beta sequences with specific HLA alleles at a false discovery rate of 0.05.

Library creation used the immunoSEQ multiplex PCR assay. For the multiplex PCR, a mixture combining 60 forward primers for TCR Vbeta segments and 13 reverse primers for TCR Jbeta segments was used. The CDR3 region of rearranged TCR beta genes was amplified from genomic DNA with a multiplex PCR assay. The Illumina HiSeq System was used to sequence the amplified TCR beta libraries as 87-base-pair reads. The published analysis was carried out like this. In a later analysis, 80 million or so unique TCR beta chains were counted across the approximately 670 repertoires, and approximately 9.9 million of these chains were shared by at least two donors. Raw reads were error-corrected and collapsed into unique sequences by a nearest-neighbor algorithm in which closely related sequences were merged to remove PCR and sequencing errors. Alignment of CDR3 sequences to IMGT reference sequences was used to assign V, D and J gene segments. Each retained sequence needed at least a six-nucleotide match to both a V gene segment and a J gene segment. Rearrangements were called productive when the CDR3 lacked stop codons and stayed in frame with V and J; all others were non-productive. Following IMGT convention, CDR3 was defined as the stretch from the second conserved V-encoded cysteine up to the conserved J-encoded phenylalanine. In an earlier analysis of roughly 610 of the donors, sequences lacking an unambiguous match to a single V gene segment were excluded. An earlier analysis of several hundred of the donors called V segments functional above 56.7% productive rearrangements and segregating when the between-donor standard deviation exceeded 5%. A statistical classification framework was built to diagnose cytomegalovirus status from the catalog of TCR beta chain sequences. In a later analysis, TCR nucleotide sequences were compared against IMGT/GENE-DB human TR gene sequences so that V and J genes could be assigned. A later analysis assigned CDR3 sequences and most-parsimonious VDJ recombination scenarios with the TCRdist pipeline. In a later analysis, every TCR beta chain was defined by the combination of its CDR3 amino acid sequence and its V-gene family, and reads without a unique V-gene family were dropped. As a way to deal with suspected cross-contamination and a sequencing artifact, a later analysis dropped 450 to 700 nucleotide sequences that were highly shared and had low generation probability. A later analysis calculated a clonal expansion index for each public chain from normalized within-repertoire ranks of inferred template counts. In a later analysis, generation probabilities were computed using a VDJ recombination model fitted to out-of-frame rearrangements, and the results were checked against IGoR. Hypergeometric tests were used in a later analysis to score TCR-TCR, TCR-HLA and TCR-CMV co-occurrence, with a repertoire-size bias correction applied to the TCR pairs. False discovery rates were estimated in a later analysis by permuting HLA or CMV assignments 20 times. In a later analysis, co-occurring TCRs were grouped with DBSCAN, and TCRdist sequence similarity was added when clustering was performed within HLA-allele-positive subsets. Co-occurrence clustering excluded repertoires with fewer than 30,000 or more than 120,000 public chains, plus five with anomalous nucleotide sharing. The table comes from immuneACCESS by way of TCRdb, which keeps in-frame sequences with V and J called. Part of the clones is missing from these tables; in studies checked, under half for an unresolved V gene and the rest for unknown reasons. The V and J calls and the clone size are those of that table, but D and trimming were determined from the DNA. The sample table shows about 180,000 clones, and almost 85% are seen once. Of the sample, less than 0.4% falls within the top ten clones.

The sample taken for sequencing was PBMCs. Here the chain combines TRBV2 and TRBJ1-2; the D gene identity is not certain. The receptor's source is a boy aged 2 to 10 in good health and CMV-seronegative. In nucleotide form, the sequence is TGTGCCAGCAGTGAAGGGAGGGCCCCCTTGAAGGGCTACACCTTC. Its protein reads: CASSEGRAPLKGYTF.